The clone carrying this TCR beta chain was found a few times. The data were taken from a study of T-cell memory formation after mild COVID-19. V was cut by 6 bases and J by 10 bases, with 14 bases left in between. CDR1 MNHEY and CDR2 SVGEGT come from the germline V gene. CDR3 length: 12 residues. The authors produced TCR alpha and TCR beta cDNA libraries with sample barcodes and UMIs by 5'RACE using constant-segment primers. TCRdb re-called the 5' RACE reads through MiXCR, storing one row per CDR3 protein. Among roughly 58,000 distinct CDR3 sequences listed, over 7.5% were seen once. The chain uses TRBV6-2 or TRBV6-3 and TRBJ2-3; TRBD2 is a possible D gene (7 bases). The sequenced sample was PBMCs or a T cell subset sorted from them (not recorded which). The clonotype comes from a man younger than 30 who had mild COVID-19 (a few samples of this study predate the infection). Cell type and time point are not known. The CDR3 loop reads CASSHTGRAQYF. CDR3 nucleotide sequence: TGTGCCAGCAGCCATACAGGGAGGGCGCAGTATTTT.